This T cell receptor beta chain was obtained from a study of T cell responses to AZD1222 COVID-19 vaccine. Study conclusions and caveats: Targeting of unmutated variant regions was reportedly seen in nearly half of spike-specific TCRs. Researchers took repertoire samples only after the peak T cell response had come. Spike was spanned by vaccine-associated CD4 TCRs, with dominance at 160-218 and 743-854. Donor demographics were predominantly white British with a female majority; clonal diversity may be underestimated.

This table comes from immunoSEQ multiplex PCR, and its TCRdb copy is limited to in-frame clones, with some not included. The sample has tens of thousands of clones, around 90% seen once. To note about this clone: Its antigen is currently unknown.

V lost 5 bases to trimming and J lost 11 bases; unmatched junction nucleotides: 12. Germline V gene lookup returns CDR1 SGHVS and CDR2 FQNEAQ. The CDR3 length is 15 residues. The clonotype was recovered from an adult who received the MenACWY meningococcal vaccine as a control. The sequences come from peripheral blood, collected 28 days after the second dose of the MenACWY control vaccine. V gene TRBV7-8 combines with J gene TRBJ1-3; 10 bases align to TRBD1. Written as DNA, the CDR3 is TGTGCCAGCAGCCGGGGCCGGACAGGGGGATCCCCCATATATTTT. Translation gives CASSRGRTGGSPIYF.